This TCR beta chain was observed in a study of blood T cell repertoires in COVID-19. On the study more broadly: Both acute and convalescent COVID-19 samples were obtained from the United States, Italy and Spain.

Source study methods: It was from reference gene primer amplification that nucleated cell counts were estimated. Libraries were prepared by immunoSEQ multiplex PCR; TCRdb keeps only in-frame clonotypes and omits some of them. Clonal size and the V and J genes are those of that table, whereas D and trimming came from the DNA. The sample consists of 200,000 or so clones, about four fifths of them appearing once. Individuals drawn from 24 US areas were about 18 to 100 years old. Participants were placed into cohorts based on the clinical history they reported. The V end was cut by 5 bases, the J end by 5 bases, with 15 bases between. This CDR3 spans 14 amino acids. CDR1 and CDR2 from the germline V gene are MDHEN and SYDVKM. With respect to this clone: Other DNA sequences in this specimen translate into the identical CDR3.

The V and J genes are TRBV28 and TRBJ1-2; maybe TRBD1 (6 bases). The TCR was taken from a woman between 50 and 59 years old who had been exposed to COVID-19. Sequencing used PBMCs or T cells enriched from blood (not recorded which). The CDR3 sequence: CASSPTGRGYGYTF. CDR3 nucleotide sequence: TGTGCCAGCAGTCCTACGGGGAGGGGGTATGGCTACACCTTC.